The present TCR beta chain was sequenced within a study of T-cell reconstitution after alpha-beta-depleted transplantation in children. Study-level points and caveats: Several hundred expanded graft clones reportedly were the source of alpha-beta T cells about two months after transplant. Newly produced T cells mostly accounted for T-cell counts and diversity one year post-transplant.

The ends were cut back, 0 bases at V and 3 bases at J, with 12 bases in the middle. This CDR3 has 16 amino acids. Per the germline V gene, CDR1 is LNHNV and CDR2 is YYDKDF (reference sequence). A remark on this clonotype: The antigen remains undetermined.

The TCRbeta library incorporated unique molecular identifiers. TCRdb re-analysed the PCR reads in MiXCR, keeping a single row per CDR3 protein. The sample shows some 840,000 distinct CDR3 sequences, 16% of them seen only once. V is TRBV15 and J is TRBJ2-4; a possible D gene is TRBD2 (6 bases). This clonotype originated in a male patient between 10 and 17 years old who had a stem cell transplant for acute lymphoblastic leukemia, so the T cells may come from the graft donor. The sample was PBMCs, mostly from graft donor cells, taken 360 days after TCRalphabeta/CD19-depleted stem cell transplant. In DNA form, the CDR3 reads TGTGCCACCAGCAGAGATGGGAGGTTGGTCAAAAACATTCAGTACTTC. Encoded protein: CATSRDGRLVKNIQYF.